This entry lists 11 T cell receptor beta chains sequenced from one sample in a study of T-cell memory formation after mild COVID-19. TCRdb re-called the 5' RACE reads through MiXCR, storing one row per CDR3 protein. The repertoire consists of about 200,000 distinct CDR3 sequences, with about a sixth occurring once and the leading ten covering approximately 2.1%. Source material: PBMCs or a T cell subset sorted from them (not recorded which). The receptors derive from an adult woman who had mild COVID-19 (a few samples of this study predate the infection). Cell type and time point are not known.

The CDR3 sequence: CASSFIQGNEKLFF. As DNA, the CDR3 is TGTGCCAGCAGCTTTATACAGGGTAATGAAAAACTGTTTTTT. The J gene is TRBJ1-4, the V gene TRBV5-8; weak D call: TRBD1 (6 bases). This CDR3 region has 14 residues. Germline V lookup: CDR1 SGHTS, CDR2 YDEGEE. The V gene lost 2 bases and the J gene lost 4 bases, with 9 bases spanning the gap.

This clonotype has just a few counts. Here the CDR3 reads CSARDTGGSGGELFF. The CDR3 DNA follows: TGCAGTGCTAGGGATACAGGAGGAAGTGGCGGGGAGCTGTTTTTT. The chain couples TRBV20-1 to TRBJ2-2; D is perhaps TRBD1 or TRBD2 (5 bases each). The V gene's germline CDR1 is DFQATT and CDR2 SNEGSKA (reference sequence). CDR3 size: 15 residues. The V end lost 3 bases, the J end lost 7 bases, and 18 bases lay between the germline ends.

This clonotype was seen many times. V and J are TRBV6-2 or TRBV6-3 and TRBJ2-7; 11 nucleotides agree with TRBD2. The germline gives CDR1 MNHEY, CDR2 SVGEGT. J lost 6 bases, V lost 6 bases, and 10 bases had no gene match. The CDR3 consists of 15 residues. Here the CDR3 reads CASRGSSGGSAEQYF. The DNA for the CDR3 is TGTGCCAGCAGAGGATCTAGCGGGGGGAGTGCCGAGCAGTACTTC.

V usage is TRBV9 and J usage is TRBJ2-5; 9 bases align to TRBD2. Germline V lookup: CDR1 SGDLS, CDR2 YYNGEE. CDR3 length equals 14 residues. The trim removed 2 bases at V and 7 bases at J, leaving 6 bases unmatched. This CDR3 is CASSVAGGLGTQYF. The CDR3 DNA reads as TGTGCCAGCAGCGTCGCGGGAGGGCTTGGGACCCAGTACTTC.

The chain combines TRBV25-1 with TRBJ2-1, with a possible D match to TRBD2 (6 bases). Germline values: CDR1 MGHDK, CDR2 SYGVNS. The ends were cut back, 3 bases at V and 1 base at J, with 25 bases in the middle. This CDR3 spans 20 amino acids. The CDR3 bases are TGTGCCAGCAGTGACACCGTCTCCCCTAGCGAAAAGAGGTCCTACAATGAGCAGTTCTTC. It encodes CASSDTVSPSEKRSYNEQFF.

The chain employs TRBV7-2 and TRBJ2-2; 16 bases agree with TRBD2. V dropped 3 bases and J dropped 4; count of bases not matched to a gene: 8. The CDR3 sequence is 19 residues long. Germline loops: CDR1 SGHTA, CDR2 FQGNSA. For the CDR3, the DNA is TGTGCCAGCAGCTTCTCCGGGACTAGCGGGAGGGCCGGCACCGGGGAGCTGTTTTTT. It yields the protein CASSFSGTSGRAGTGELFF.

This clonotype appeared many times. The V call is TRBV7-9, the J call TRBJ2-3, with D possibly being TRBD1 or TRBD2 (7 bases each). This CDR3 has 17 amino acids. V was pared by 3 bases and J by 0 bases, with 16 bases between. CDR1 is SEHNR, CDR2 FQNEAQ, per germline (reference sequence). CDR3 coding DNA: TGTGCCAGCAGCTTCCCCCTTCAGGGGGGGAGCACAGATACGCAGTATTTT. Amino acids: CASSFPLQGGSTDTQYF.

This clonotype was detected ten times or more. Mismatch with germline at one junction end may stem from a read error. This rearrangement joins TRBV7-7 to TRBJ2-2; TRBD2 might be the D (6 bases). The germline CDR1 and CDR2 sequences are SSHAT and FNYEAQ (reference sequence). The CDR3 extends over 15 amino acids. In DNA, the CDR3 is TGTGCTAGCAGCTTAGCGGCGTCGGTCCCCGGGGAGCTGTTTTTT. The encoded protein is CASSLAASVPGELFF.

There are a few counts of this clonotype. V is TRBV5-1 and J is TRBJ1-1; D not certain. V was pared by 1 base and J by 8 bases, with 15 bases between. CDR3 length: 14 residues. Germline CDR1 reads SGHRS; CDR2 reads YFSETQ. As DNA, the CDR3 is TGCGCCAGCAGCTTGAGGGTGAGCGGACTCGAAGCTTTCTTT. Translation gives CASSLRVSGLEAFF.

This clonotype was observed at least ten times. The CDR3 spells CASSNGLAGVGYNEQFF. As DNA, the CDR3 is TGCGCCAGCAGCAACGGACTAGCGGGAGTAGGTTACAATGAGCAGTTCTTC. The chain carries TRBV5-1 and TRBJ2-1; 13 bases are shared with TRBD2. CDR3 length equals 17 residues. The J segment lost 4 bases and the V segment lost 4 bases, leaving 8 bases of the junction unmatched. Germline CDR1 SGHRS, CDR2 YFSETQ.

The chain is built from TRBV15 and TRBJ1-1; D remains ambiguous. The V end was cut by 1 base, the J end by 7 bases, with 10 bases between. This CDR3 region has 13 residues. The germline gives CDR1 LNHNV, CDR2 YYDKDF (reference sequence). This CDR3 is CATSRVSGREAFF. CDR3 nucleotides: TGTGCCACCAGCAGAGTGTCGGGTCGTGAAGCTTTCTTT.